This TCR beta chain was found in a study of blood T cells in healthy people across ages. Investigators took 8 to 10 milliliters of peripheral blood from every donor. Isolation recovered at least 6 million PBMCs from every sample. Germline loops: CDR1 SGHTA, CDR2 FQGTGA. V lost 1 base and J lost 0; bases outside the gene matches: 1. The CDR3 sequence is 15 residues long. At least ten counts were recorded for this clonotype. Antigen: not known. Study-wide results and caveats: Significant beta diversity loss was already apparent by age about 39, declining roughly linearly.

Using a J-beta primer mix together with a sample-barcoded 5' primer, a second PCR was run for roughly 7 to 11 cycles. Template switching added a 12-random-nucleotide identifier to every cDNA molecule. TCRdb used MiXCR to reprocess the 5' RACE reads, holding one entry per CDR3 protein. Among 600,000 or so distinct CDR3 sequences listed, about 28% were seen once. Sequenced input: blood. The TCR was taken from a woman of 80 years or more in good health. The rearrangement links TRBV7-3 to TRBJ2-3; 7 bases map to TRBD2. CDR3 in amino acids: CASSLMRGSTDTQYF. In DNA, the CDR3 is TGTGCCAGCAGCTTAATGCGGGGGAGCACAGATACGCAGTATTTT.